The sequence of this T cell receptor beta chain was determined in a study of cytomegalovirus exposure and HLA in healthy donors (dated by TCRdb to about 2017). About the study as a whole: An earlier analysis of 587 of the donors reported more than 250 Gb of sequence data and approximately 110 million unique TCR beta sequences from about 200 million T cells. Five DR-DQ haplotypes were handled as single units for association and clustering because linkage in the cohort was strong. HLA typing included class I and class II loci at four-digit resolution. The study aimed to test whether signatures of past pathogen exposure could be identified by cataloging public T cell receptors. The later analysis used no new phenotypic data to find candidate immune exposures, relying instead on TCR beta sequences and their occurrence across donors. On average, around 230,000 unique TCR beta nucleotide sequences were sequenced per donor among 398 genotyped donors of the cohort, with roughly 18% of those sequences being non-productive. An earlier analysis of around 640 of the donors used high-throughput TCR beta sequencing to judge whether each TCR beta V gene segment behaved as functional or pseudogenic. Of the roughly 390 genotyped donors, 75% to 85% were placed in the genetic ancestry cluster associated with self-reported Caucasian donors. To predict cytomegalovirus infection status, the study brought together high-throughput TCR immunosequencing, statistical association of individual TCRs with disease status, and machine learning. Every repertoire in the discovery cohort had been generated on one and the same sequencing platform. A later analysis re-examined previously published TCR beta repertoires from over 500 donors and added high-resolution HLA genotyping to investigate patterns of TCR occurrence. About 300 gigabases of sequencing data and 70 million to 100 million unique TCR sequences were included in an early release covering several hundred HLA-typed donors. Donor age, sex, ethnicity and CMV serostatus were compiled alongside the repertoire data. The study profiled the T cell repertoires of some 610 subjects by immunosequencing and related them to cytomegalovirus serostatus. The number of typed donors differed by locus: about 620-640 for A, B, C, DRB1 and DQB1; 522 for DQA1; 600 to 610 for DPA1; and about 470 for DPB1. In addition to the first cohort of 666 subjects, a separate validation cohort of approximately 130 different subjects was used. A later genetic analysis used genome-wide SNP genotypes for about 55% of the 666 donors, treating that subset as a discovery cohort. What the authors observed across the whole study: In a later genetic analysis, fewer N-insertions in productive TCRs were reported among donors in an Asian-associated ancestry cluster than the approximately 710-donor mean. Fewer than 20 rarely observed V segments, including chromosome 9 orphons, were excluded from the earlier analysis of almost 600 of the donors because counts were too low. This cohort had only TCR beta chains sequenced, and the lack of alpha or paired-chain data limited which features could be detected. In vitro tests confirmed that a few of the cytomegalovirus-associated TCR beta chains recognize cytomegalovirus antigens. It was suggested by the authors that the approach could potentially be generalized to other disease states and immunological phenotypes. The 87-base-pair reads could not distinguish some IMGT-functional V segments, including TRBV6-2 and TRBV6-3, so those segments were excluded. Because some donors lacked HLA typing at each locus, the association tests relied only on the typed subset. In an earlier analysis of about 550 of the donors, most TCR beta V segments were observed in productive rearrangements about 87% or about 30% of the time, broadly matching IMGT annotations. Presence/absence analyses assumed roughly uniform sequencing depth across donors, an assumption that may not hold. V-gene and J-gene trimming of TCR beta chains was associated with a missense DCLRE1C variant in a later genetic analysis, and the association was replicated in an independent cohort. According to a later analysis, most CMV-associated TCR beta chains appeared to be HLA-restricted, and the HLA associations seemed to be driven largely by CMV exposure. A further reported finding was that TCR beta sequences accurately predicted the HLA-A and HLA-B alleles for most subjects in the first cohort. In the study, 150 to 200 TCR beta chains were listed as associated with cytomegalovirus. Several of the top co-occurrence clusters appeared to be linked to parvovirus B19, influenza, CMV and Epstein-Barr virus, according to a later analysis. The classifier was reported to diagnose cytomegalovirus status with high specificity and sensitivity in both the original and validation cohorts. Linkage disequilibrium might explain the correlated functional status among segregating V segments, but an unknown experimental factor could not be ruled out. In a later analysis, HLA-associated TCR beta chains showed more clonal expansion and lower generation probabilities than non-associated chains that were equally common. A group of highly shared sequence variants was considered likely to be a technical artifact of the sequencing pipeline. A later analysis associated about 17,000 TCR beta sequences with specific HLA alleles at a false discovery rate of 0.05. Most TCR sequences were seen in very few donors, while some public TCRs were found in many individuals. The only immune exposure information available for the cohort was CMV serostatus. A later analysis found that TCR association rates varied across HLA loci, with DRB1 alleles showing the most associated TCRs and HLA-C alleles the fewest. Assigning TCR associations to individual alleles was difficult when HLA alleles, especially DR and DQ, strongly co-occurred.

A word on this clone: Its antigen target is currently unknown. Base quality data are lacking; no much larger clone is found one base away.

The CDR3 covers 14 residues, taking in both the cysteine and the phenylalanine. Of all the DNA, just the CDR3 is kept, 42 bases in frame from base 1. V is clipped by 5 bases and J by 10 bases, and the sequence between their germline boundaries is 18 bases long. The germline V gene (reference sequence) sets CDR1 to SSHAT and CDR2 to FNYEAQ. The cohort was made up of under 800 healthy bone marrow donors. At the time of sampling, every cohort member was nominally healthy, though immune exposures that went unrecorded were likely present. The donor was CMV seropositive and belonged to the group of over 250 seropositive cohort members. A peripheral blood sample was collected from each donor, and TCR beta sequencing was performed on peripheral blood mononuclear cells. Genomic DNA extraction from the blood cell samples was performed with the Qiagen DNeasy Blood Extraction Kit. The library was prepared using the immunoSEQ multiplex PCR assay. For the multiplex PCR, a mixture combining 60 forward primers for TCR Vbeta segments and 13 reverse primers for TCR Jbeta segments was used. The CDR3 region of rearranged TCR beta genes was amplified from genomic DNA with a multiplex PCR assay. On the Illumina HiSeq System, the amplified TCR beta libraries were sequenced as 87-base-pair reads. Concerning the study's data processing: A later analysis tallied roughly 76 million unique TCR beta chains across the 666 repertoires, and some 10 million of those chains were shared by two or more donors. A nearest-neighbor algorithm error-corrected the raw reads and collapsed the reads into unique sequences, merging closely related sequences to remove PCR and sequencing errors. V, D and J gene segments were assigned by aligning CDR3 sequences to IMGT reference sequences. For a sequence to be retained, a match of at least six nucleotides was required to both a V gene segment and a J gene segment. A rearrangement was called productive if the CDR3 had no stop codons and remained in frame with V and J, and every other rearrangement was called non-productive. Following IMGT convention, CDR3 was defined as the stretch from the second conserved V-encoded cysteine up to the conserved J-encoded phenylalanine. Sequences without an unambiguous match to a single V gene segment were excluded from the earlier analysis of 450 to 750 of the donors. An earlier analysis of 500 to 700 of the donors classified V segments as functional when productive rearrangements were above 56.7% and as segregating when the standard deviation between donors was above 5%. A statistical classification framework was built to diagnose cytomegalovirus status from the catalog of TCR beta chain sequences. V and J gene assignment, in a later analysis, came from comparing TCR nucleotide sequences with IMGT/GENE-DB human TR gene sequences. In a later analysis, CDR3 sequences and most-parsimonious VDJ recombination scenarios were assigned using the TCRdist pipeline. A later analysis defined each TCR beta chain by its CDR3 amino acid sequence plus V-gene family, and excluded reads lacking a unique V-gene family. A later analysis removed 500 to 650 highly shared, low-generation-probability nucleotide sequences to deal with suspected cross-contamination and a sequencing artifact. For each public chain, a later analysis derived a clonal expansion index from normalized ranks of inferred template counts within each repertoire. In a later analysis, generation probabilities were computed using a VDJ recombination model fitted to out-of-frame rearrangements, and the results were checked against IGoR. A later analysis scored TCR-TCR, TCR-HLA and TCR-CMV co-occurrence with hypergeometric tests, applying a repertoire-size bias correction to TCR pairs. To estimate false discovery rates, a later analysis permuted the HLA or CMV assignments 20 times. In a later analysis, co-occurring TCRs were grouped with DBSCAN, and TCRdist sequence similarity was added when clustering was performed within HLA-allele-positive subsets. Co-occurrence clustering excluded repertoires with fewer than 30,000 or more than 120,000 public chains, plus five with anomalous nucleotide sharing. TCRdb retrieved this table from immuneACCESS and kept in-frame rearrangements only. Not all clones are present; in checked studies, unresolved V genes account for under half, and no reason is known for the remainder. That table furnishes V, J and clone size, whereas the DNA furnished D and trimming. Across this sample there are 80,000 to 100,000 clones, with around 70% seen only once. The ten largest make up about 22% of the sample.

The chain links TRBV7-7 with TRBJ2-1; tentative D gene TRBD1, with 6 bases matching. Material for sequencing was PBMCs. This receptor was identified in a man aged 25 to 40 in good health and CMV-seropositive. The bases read TGTGCCAGCAGCGCCCCCGGGGCAGGGGCCGAGCAGTTCTTC. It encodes CASSAPGAGAEQFF.